This T cell receptor (beta chain) was sequenced for a study of radiotherapy plus CTLA-4 blockade in lung cancer. Overall study: In 18% of patients, objective responses were seen; 31% had disease control. The study, taken as a whole, reports: The authors reported that early blood T cell clone dynamics, with interferon-beta, best predicted response. Subsequent to radiotherapy plus ipilimumab, tumor-derived TCR clones underwent expansion in blood.

Clones were sequenced by immunoSEQ multiplex PCR, and TCRdb holds only the in-frame ones, with some missing. Counted here are about 95,000 clones, roughly 80% occurring once; the ten biggest clones make up roughly 0.84%. In regard to this clone: The antigen remains unidentified.

Patients had chemo-refractory metastatic non-small-cell lung cancer and received focal radiation plus CTLA-4 blockade that used ipilimumab. Per germline, CDR1 SGDLS and CDR2 YYNGEE. The length of the CDR3 is 11 residues. Trimming took 3 bases from V and 8 from J, leaving 6 bases between them. The source was peripheral blood, collected from a patient treated with radiotherapy plus ipilimumab. The TCR was taken from a human donor with non-small cell lung cancer who had stable disease on radiotherapy plus ipilimumab. V usage is TRBV9 and J usage is TRBJ2-1; D may be TRBD1 (5 bases). CDR3 residues: CASSAGHEQFF. CDR3 nucleotides: TGTGCCAGCAGCGCAGGGCATGAGCAGTTCTTC.